The rows below give T cell receptor beta chains drawn from one sample of a study of T cell responses to AZD1222 COVID-19 vaccine. Assay used: immunoSEQ multiplex PCR; TCRdb lists only in-frame clones, some missing. The repertoire holds 100,000 to 150,000 clones, with approximately 92% as singletons. The sample was peripheral blood, taken 28 days after the second AZD1222 dose. The receptors come from an adult who received the AZD1222 COVID-19 vaccine. Both conserved end residues are part of each CDR3. The D gene is left open where the match is weak. The size entry is marked missing in some rows and otherwise reads once, few, many or a size class.

V gene	D gene	clone size	J gene	CDR3 protein	CDR3 DNA
TRBV30	-	-	TRBJ1-1	CAWSGDDRANTEAFF	TGTGCCTGGAGCGGAGACGACAGAGCAAACACTGAAGCTTTCTTT
TRBV2	-	-	TRBJ1-5	CASSRQNYQPQHF	TGTGCCAGCAGTCGACAGAACTATCAGCCCCAGCATTTT
TRBV24-1	-	-	TRBJ2-2	CATTGDTGELFF	TGTGCCACCACGGGAGACACCGGGGAGCTGTTTTTT
TRBV11-3	-	-	TRBJ1-1	CASSLGITEAFF	TGTGCCAGCAGCTTGGGCATAACTGAAGCTTTCTTT
TRBV2	-	-	TRBJ2-3	CASSETHSTDTQYF	TGTGCCAGCAGTGAAACTCATAGCACAGATACGCAGTATTTT
TRBV9	TRBD2	-	TRBJ2-1	CASSVEMEGLAVFNEQFF	TGTGCCAGCAGCGTAGAGATGGAGGGACTAGCGGTTTTCAATGAGCAGTTCTTC
TRBV18	-	-	TRBJ1-5	CASSPGRGNQPQHF	TGTGCCAGCTCACCGGGCAGGGGAAATCAGCCCCAGCATTTT
TRBV9	TRBD1	-	TRBJ2-3	CASSVEGRGGDTQYF	TGTGCCAGCAGCGTAGAGGGAAGAGGGGGCGATACGCAGTATTTT
TRBV7-2	-	few	TRBJ2-3	CASSLLADPSTDTQYF	TGTGCCAGCAGCTTATTAGCTGACCCTAGCACAGATACGCAGTATTTT
TRBV24-1	TRBD1	-	TRBJ2-7	CATSDADRGYEQYF	TGTGCCACCAGTGACGCCGACAGGGGCTACGAGCAGTACTTC
TRBV7-3	-	once	TRBJ2-5	CASSRHGGGQETQYF	TGTGCCAGCAGCCGACACGGTGGGGGACAAGAGACCCAGTACTTC
TRBV7-3	TRBD1	-	TRBJ2-2	CASSLQQGDTGELFF	TGTGCCAGCAGCCTTCAACAGGGGGACACCGGGGAGCTGTTTTTT
TRBV11-3	-	-	TRBJ1-6	CASSRGAGDGSPLHF	TGTGCCAGCAGCCGAGGGGCAGGGGATGGTTCACCCCTCCACTTT
TRBV24-1	TRBD1	-	TRBJ1-2	CATSRQGVGGYTF	TGTGCCACCAGCCGACAGGGAGTGGGCGGCTACACCTTC
TRBV5-1	-	-	TRBJ2-2	CASSLGLNTGELFF	TGCGCCAGCAGCTTGGGGCTTAACACCGGGGAGCTGTTTTTT
TRBV11-1	TRBD2	-	TRBJ2-3	CASSQGLATDTQYF	TGTGCCAGCAGCCAGGGACTAGCCACAGATACGCAGTATTTT
TRBV19	-	-	TRBJ2-7	CASSISDGSYEQYF	TGTGCCAGTAGTATATCGGACGGCTCCTACGAGCAGTACTTC
TRBV5-1	TRBD1	-	TRBJ1-2	CASSPHRDRGFGYTF	TGCGCCAGCAGCCCGCACCGGGACAGGGGATTTGGCTACACCTTC
TRBV24-1	-	-	TRBJ1-5	CATRETGSNQPQHF	TGTGCCACCAGGGAAACAGGGAGCAATCAGCCCCAGCATTTT
TRBV3-1/TRBV3-2	TRBD2	-	TRBJ2-1	CASSRTSGARGEQFF	TGTGCCAGCAGCCGGACTAGCGGGGCCCGGGGTGAGCAGTTCTTC
TRBV7-2	TRBD1	-	TRBJ2-2	CASSLPTGWDTGELFF	TGTGCCAGCAGCCTCCCGACAGGGTGGGACACCGGGGAGCTGTTTTTT
TRBV5-6	-	-	TRBJ2-7	CASSWDQFSYEQYF	TGTGCCAGCAGTTGGGATCAGTTCTCCTACGAGCAGTACTTC
TRBV19	TRBD1	-	TRBJ1-5	CASRRDRFNQPQHF	TGTGCCAGTAGGAGGGACAGATTCAATCAGCCCCAGCATTTT
TRBV27	-	-	TRBJ2-2	CASSRQGGTGELFF	TGTGCCAGCAGTCGACAAGGAGGAACCGGGGAGCTGTTTTTT
TRBV7-3	-	-	TRBJ2-3	CASSPSSGRTDTQYF	TGTGCCAGCAGCCCCTCTTCGGGTCGCACAGATACGCAGTATTTT
TRBV28	-	once	TRBJ2-7	CASSLGGRYEQYF	TGTGCCAGCAGTTTAGGGGGACGGTACGAGCAGTACTTC
TRBV30	-	-	TRBJ1-2	CASTHGPPYGYTF	TGTGCCTCGACGCATGGACCCCCTTATGGCTACACCTTC
TRBV5-1	TRBD2	-	TRBJ2-3	CASSPLAGGDTQYF	TGCGCCAGCAGCCCTCTGGCGGGGGGGGATACGCAGTATTTT
TRBV9	TRBD1	-	TRBJ1-2	CASSPGTGGSYGYTF	TGTGCCAGCAGCCCCGGGACAGGGGGCAGCTATGGCTACACCTTC
TRBV5-1	-	-	TRBJ2-3	CASKEDTDTQYF	TGCGCCAGCAAAGAGGACACAGATACGCAGTATTTT
TRBV5-8	-	-	TRBJ1-2	CASSPDSYGYTF	TGTGCCAGCAGCCCCGACTCCTATGGCTACACCTTC
TRBV4-3	TRBD1	-	TRBJ1-1	CASSQDWRQGAHTEAFF	TGCGCCAGCAGCCAAGATTGGAGGCAGGGGGCGCACACTGAAGCTTTCTTT
TRBV5-5	TRBD1	-	TRBJ2-7	CASSLPQQGSPNEQYF	TGTGCCAGCAGCTTGCCGCAACAGGGGTCCCCAAACGAGCAGTACTTC
TRBV19	TRBD1	-	TRBJ1-3	CASRTGQASSGNTIYF	TGTGCCAGTAGGACGGGACAGGCAAGCTCTGGAAACACCATATATTTT
TRBV6-5	-	-	TRBJ2-1	CATKGASPENEQFF	TGTGCCACCAAGGGTGCTAGCCCGGAAAATGAGCAGTTCTTC